These 14 T cell receptor beta chains originate from one sample sequenced in a study of T cells in localized non-small cell lung cancer. Only in-frame clones appear in the TCRdb table, and some are missing; sequencing was by immunoSEQ multiplex PCR. The data hold some 21,000 clones, with approximately 90% observed a single time. Sample: peripheral blood, taken before any cancer treatment. Every receptor here comes from a male donor at least 60 years old with stage I squamous cell lung carcinoma.

J is TRBJ1-5 and V is TRBV6-5; D might be TRBD1 (5 bases). Germline-derived CDR1 and CDR2 are MNHEY and SVGAGI. Deletions cut 6 bases from V and 4 bases from J, with 16 bases between. The CDR3 runs 15 residues. The DNA of the CDR3 is TGTGCCAGCAGCTTTGACAGCGAGGGGAATCAGCCCCAGCATTTT. The encoded protein is CASSFDSEGNQPQHF.

The DNA of the CDR3 is TGCGCCAGCAGTGAAGGGAACAATCAGCCCCAGCATTTT. Translated, it gives CASSEGNNQPQHF. The chain recombines TRBV10-1 with TRBJ1-5; D gene unclear. The V gene lost 3 bases and the J gene lost 3 bases, with 6 bases spanning the gap. Germline CDR1 WNHNN, CDR2 SYGVQD (reference sequence). CDR3 size: 13 residues.

The V gene is TRBV11-3, the J gene TRBJ1-1; TRBD1 matches 9 bases. The CDR3 consists of 14 residues. Looked up from germline, CDR1 is SGHNT and CDR2 is YENEEA. Trimming cost V 5 bases and J 6 bases; bases outside gene matches: 7. The CDR3 DNA reads TGTGCCAGCAGCCCACAGGGGGCCAGCGCTGAAGCTTTCTTT. Protein: CASSPQGASAEAFF.

This chain links TRBV5-1 with TRBJ1-1; 9 positions agree with TRBD1. Germline V lookup: CDR1 SGHRS, CDR2 YFSETQ. The junction had 8 bases not matched to a gene; V was cut back by 4 bases and J by 1 base. CDR3 length equals 16 residues. The CDR3 DNA reads TGCGCCAGCAGCCCACAACAGGGGGCCTCGAACACTGAAGCTTTCTTT. Translating gives CASSPQQGASNTEAFF.

The chain recombines TRBV18 with TRBJ1-2, with D tentatively TRBD1 (6 bases). The V and J ends lost 3 bases and 3 bases respectively, with 17 bases between them. CDR3 length: 16 residues. The V gene's germline CDR1 is KGHSH and CDR2 LQKENI. The CDR3 sequence: CASSPLFEGGDYGYTF. The CDR3 coding sequence is TGTGCCAGCTCACCCCTCTTTGAGGGGGGGGACTATGGCTACACCTTC.

The V call is TRBV5-1, the J call TRBJ2-5; 8 bases are a match to TRBD2. Germline CDR1 SGHRS, CDR2 YFSETQ. CDR3 length equals 16 residues. The junction had 11 bases not matched to a gene; V was cut back by 1 base and J by 6 bases. CDR3 coding DNA: TGCGCCAGCAGCTTGACGGGGGGACTAGACTTACAGACCCAGTACTTC. It translates to CASSLTGGLDLQTQYF.

This chain uses TRBV15 with TRBJ1-2; TRBD1 aligns across 9 bases. Trimming cost V 0 bases and J 5 bases; bases outside gene matches: 4. The CDR3 sequence is 15 residues long. Germline V CDR1 and CDR2: LNHNV, YYDKDF (reference sequence). The CDR3 nucleotides are TGTGCCACCAGCAGAGAGGACAGGGGCCCATATGGCTACACCTTC. This translates into CATSREDRGPYGYTF.

The chain employs TRBV5-1 and TRBJ1-3; 7 bases are a match to TRBD1. Germline V gene sequence: CDR1 SGHRS, CDR2 YFSETQ. This CDR3 has 12 residues. V shed 1 base, J shed 8 bases, and the junction held 0 bases outside the gene matches. The CDR3 spells CASSLTGDTIYF. The CDR3 nucleotides read TGCGCCAGCAGCTTGACAGGGGACACCATATATTTT.

The chain uses TRBV5-4 and TRBJ2-7; 10 bases fit TRBD2. The junction had 4 bases not matched to a gene; V was cut back by 1 base and J by 6 bases. The CDR3 totals 14 residues. Looked up from germline, CDR1 is SGHNT and CDR2 is YYREEE (reference sequence). CDR3: CASSLPLAGAEQYF. The CDR3 nucleotides are TGTGCCAGCAGCTTGCCGCTAGCGGGAGCCGAGCAGTACTTC.

CDR3 coding DNA: TGTGCCTGGGGGGCGGGAGAGGTTTACGAGCAGTACTTC. Amino acids: CAWGAGEVYEQYF. V usage is TRBV30 and J usage is TRBJ2-7; 7 bases fit TRBD2. This CDR3 has 13 amino acids. Germline V lookup: CDR1 GTSNPN, CDR2 SVGIG (reference sequence). Unmatched junction bases numbered 8, after V lost 5 bases and J lost 4 bases.

The rearrangement uses TRBV5-1 and TRBJ2-2, with TRBD2 matching over 7 bases. The CDR3 loop spans 17 amino acids. V shed 0 bases, J shed 4 bases, and the junction held 9 bases outside the gene matches. Germline assignment: CDR1 SGHRS and CDR2 YFSETQ. The CDR3 region is CASSLASWGGSTGELFF. For the CDR3, the DNA is TGCGCCAGCAGCTTGGCCAGTTGGGGAGGGAGCACCGGGGAGCTGTTTTTT.

The chain employs TRBV18 and TRBJ2-1; 7 bases are a match to TRBD2. This CDR3 spans 14 amino acids. Germline V gene lookup returns CDR1 KGHSH and CDR2 LQKENI. The trim removed 2 bases at V and 5 bases at J, leaving 3 bases unmatched. For the CDR3, the DNA is TGTGCCAGCTCACCAGGGACTACAAACAATGAGCAGTTCTTC. As protein: CASSPGTTNNEQFF.

The chain uses TRBV5-1 and TRBJ1-5; D may be TRBD1 (6 bases). CDR3 length equals 14 residues. Germline V lookup: CDR1 SGHRS, CDR2 YFSETQ. Trimming shortened V by 0 bases and J by 5 bases, and 9 bases separated the two germline ends. For the CDR3, the DNA is TGCGCCAGCAGCTTGGAGGGGGGGTATCAGCCCCAGCATTTT. This encodes CASSLEGGYQPQHF.

The J gene is TRBJ2-1, the V gene TRBV5-1; 10 bases align to TRBD1. This CDR3 contains 14 residues. The germline CDR1 and CDR2 sequences are SGHRS and YFSETQ. The V gene end was trimmed by 4 bases and the J gene end by 5 bases; junction bases not matched to a gene: 3. The CDR3, as DNA: TGCGCCAGCAGCCTCGGGACAGGGGACAATGAGCAGTTCTTC. It specifies CASSLGTGDNEQFF. Drawing the rest from reference TRBV5-1 and TRBJ2-1, the complete variable domain is KAGVTQTPRYLIKTRGQQVTLSCSPISGHRSVSWYQQTPGQGLQFLFEYFSETQRNKGNFPGRFSGRQFSNSRSEMNVSTLELGDSALYLCASSLGTGDNEQFFGPGTRLTVL.